These 19 T cell receptor beta chains share one sample of origin, sequenced in a study of cytomegalovirus exposure and HLA in healthy donors. PCR amplification relied on 60 Vbeta primers (plus 13 Jbeta primers). Sequenced by immunoSEQ multiplex PCR; TCRdb stores in-frame clones only, minus some. The sample lists some 200,000 clones, 65% to 90% occurring once. The source material was PBMCs. These receptors all stem from a girl aged 5-17 years in good health and CMV-seronegative.

The CDR3 loop is CASSPMGTSLSNEQFF. DNA for the CDR3: TGTGCCAGCAGTCCTATGGGGACTAGCCTGTCAAATGAGCAGTTCTTC. This rearrangement joins TRBV27 to TRBJ2-1, with TRBD2 matching 9 bases. Germline CDR1 and CDR2: MNHEY and SMNVEV (reference sequence). The ends lost 5 bases at V and 7 bases at J; junction bases unmatched: 12. This CDR3 comprises 16 residues.

Written as DNA, the CDR3 is TGTGCCAGTACCGCGGGGGGGACTGGGTACACCATATATTTT. This translates into CASTAGGTGYTIYF. The genes are TRBV19 and TRBJ1-3; D perhaps matches TRBD1 (5 bases). Germline-derived CDR1 and CDR2 are LNHDA and SQIVND (reference sequence). Trimming took 7 bases from V and 8 from J, leaving 18 bases between them. This CDR3 region has 14 residues.

This chain connects TRBV28 to TRBJ1-2; 10 bases agree with TRBD1. The CDR3 sequence is 15 residues long. V shed 3 bases and J 5 bases; nucleotides not matched to a gene: 6. Germline V lookup: CDR1 MDHEN, CDR2 SYDVKM. The CDR3 is CASSFGTGARYGYTF. The CDR3 nucleotides are TGTGCCAGCAGTTTTGGGACAGGGGCAAGATATGGCTACACCTTC.

The CDR3 nucleotides read TGTGCCAGCAGCTTGGGCCCAGGTTCCTACGAGCAGTACTTC. Protein: CASSLGPGSYEQYF. V gene TRBV7-2 combines with J gene TRBJ2-7; unclear D gene. Germline loops: CDR1 SGHTA, CDR2 FQGNSA. CDR3 length: 14 amino acids. V was pared by 3 bases and J by 1 base, with 10 bases between. The full variable domain, with the rest looked up from reference TRBV7-2 and TRBJ2-7, is GAGVSQSPSNKVTEKGKDVELRCDPISGHTALYWYRQSLGQGLEFLIYFQGNSAPDKSGLPSDRFSAERTGGSVSTLTIQRTQQEDSAVYLCASSLGPGSYEQYFGPGTRLTVT.

The V gene is TRBV5-1, the J gene TRBJ1-4, with unresolved D. From germline, CDR1 is SGHRS and CDR2 YFSETQ. This CDR3 is 13 amino acids long. Trimming cost V 3 bases and J 0 bases, with 3 bases left between them. The CDR3 sequence: CASSSATNEKLFF. CDR3 DNA sequence: TGCGCCAGCAGCTCTGCAACTAATGAAAAACTGTTTTTT. Full variable domain (rest looked up from reference TRBV5-1 and TRBJ1-4): KAGVTQTPRYLIKTRGQQVTLSCSPISGHRSVSWYQQTPGQGLQFLFEYFSETQRNKGNFPGRFSGRQFSNSRSEMNVSTLELGDSALYLCASSSATNEKLFFGSGTQLSVL.

This chain uses TRBV10-2 with TRBJ2-2, with 12 bases lining up with TRBD2. The germline V gene encodes CDR1 WSHSY and CDR2 SAAADI. The CDR3 totals 16 residues. With V trimmed by 5 bases and J by 5 bases, 6 bases remained unmatched. CDR3 residues: CASSSTSGGLTGELFF. The CDR3 region has the DNA TGCGCCAGCAGTTCGACTAGCGGGGGACTAACCGGGGAGCTGTTTTTT.

In this sample, this clone turned up a few times. The genes are TRBV5-1 and TRBJ1-1; no reliable D call. The CDR3 extends over 15 amino acids. Trimming removed 0 bases at V and 6 bases at J, with 15 bases between. From germline, CDR1 is SGHRS and CDR2 YFSETQ. The CDR3 spells CASSLETPLPAEAFF. The CDR3 DNA reads as TGCGCCAGCAGCTTGGAAACCCCACTTCCCGCTGAAGCTTTCTTT.

This chain links TRBV6-6 with TRBJ2-1, with TRBD2 matching 11 bases. The CDR3 has 15 amino acids. Germline V lookup: CDR1 MNHNY, CDR2 SVGAGI (reference sequence). The trim removed 5 bases at V and 5 bases at J, leaving 5 bases unmatched. DNA of the CDR3: TGTGCCAGCAGTCAACTAGCGGGAGCAGACAATGAGCAGTTCTTC. This encodes CASSQLAGADNEQFF.

V is TRBV28 and J is TRBJ2-5; D is possibly TRBD2 (6 bases). CDR3 length equals 12 residues. The germline CDR1 and CDR2 sequences are MDHEN and SYDVKM. V lost 6 bases, J lost 5 bases, and 10 bases lay in between. The CDR3 bases are TGTGCCAGCAGAGGGACTGGGGAGACCCAGTACTTC. It translates to CASRGTGETQYF. Combining the CDR3 with reference TRBV28 and TRBJ2-5 gives the whole variable domain DVKVTQSSRYLVKRTGEKVFLECVQDMDHENMFWYRQDPGLGLRLIYFSYDVKMKEKGDIPEGYSVSREKKERFSLILESASTNQTSMYLCASRGTGETQYFGPGTRLLVL.

In the case of this clone: An end of the junction does not agree with germline; a read error may underlie this. The chain employs TRBV29-1 and TRBJ2-5, with D tentatively TRBD1 or TRBD2 (6 bases each). The CDR3 loop spans 14 amino acids. The germline V gene has CDR1 SQVTM and CDR2 ANQGSEA. CDR3 in amino acids: CGVGGGPTQETQYF. The CDR3 nucleotides are TGCGGCGTTGGAGGGGGACCCACACAAGAGACCCAGTACTTC.

The rearrangement joins TRBV4-1 to TRBJ2-1; TRBD1 is a possible D gene (6 bases). This CDR3 has 11 amino acids. Germline V gives CDR1 MGHRA, CDR2 YSYEKL. Trimming removed 5 bases from V and 12 bases from J, with 11 bases in between. The CDR3 here is CASSGRGGQFF. CDR3 coding DNA: TGCGCCAGCAGCGGCAGGGGTGGGCAGTTCTTC.

The chain employs TRBV5-1 and TRBJ1-4; D is perhaps TRBD1 (6 bases). V shed 4 bases and J shed 5 bases, with 21 bases lying between them. There are 17 residues in the CDR3. Germline V gene data show CDR1 as SGHRS and CDR2 as YFSETQ. DNA for the CDR3: TGCGCCAGCAGCCGAGCCTCCCCCGGACAGAAAAATGAAAAACTGTTTTTT. Its protein product is CASSRASPGQKNEKLFF. The full variable domain, with the rest looked up from reference TRBV5-1 and TRBJ1-4, is KAGVTQTPRYLIKTRGQQVTLSCSPISGHRSVSWYQQTPGQGLQFLFEYFSETQRNKGNFPGRFSGRQFSNSRSEMNVSTLELGDSALYLCASSRASPGQKNEKLFFGSGTQLSVL.

V is TRBV23-1 and J is TRBJ1-1; D gene unclear. TRBV23-1 is an ORF, with its function uncertain. V was trimmed by 0 bases and J by 6 bases, leaving 14 bases between them. The CDR3 consists of 15 residues. Written as DNA, the CDR3 is TGCGCCAGCAGTCAATCCGTCGGGAGGAGGCCTGAAGCTTTCTTT. Protein sequence: CASSQSVGRRPEAFF.

The chain links TRBV28 to TRBJ2-7; 12 positions agree with TRBD1. The length of the CDR3 is 18 residues. CDR1 is MDHEN and CDR2 is SYDVKM in the germline V gene. The V segment lost 6 bases and the J segment 4 bases; nucleotides outside the gene matches: 16. The CDR3, as DNA: TGTGCCAGCAGCTACGCACGGGACAGGGGGCCCAGGGTTTACGAGCAGTACTTC. It encodes CASSYARDRGPRVYEQYF.

This clone was detected once. The V call is TRBV10-3, the J call TRBJ1-2, with 8 bases identical to TRBD1. The CDR3 is made up of 13 amino acids. In germline, CDR1 is ENHRY, CDR2 SYGVKD. After removal of 11 bases from V and 3 bases from J, the junction contained 8 bases not matched to a gene. The DNA for the CDR3 is TGTGCCGCCAACAGGGGGTTCGACTATGGCTACACCTTC. Translation: CAANRGFDYGYTF.

The genes are TRBV10-3 and TRBJ2-6, with a tentative D call TRBD2 (6 bases). CDR1 and CDR2 (germline): ENHRY, SYGVKD. Trimming removed 2 bases from V and 1 base from J, with 12 bases in between. The CDR3 is 17 residues long. CDR3 region: CAISEPLGGSGANVLTF. CDR3 DNA: TGTGCCATCAGTGAGCCCCTAGGAGGGTCTGGGGCCAACGTCCTGACTTTC.

This chain connects TRBV6-1 to TRBJ2-6, with a possible D match to TRBD1 (5 bases). V lost 4 bases and J 1 base, leaving 14 bases between the germline ends. Germline CDR1 MNHNS, CDR2 SASEGT. CDR3 length: 17 residues. In nucleotides, the CDR3 is TGTGCCAGCAGTGCGAAGGGGTTGGGGTCTGGGGCCAACGTCCTGACTTTC. Its translation: CASSAKGLGSGANVLTF.

The chain combines TRBV5-1 with TRBJ2-1; no definite D call. V lost 0 bases, J lost 9 bases, and 4 bases lay in between. CDR3 size: 11 residues. The germline CDR1 and CDR2 sequences are SGHRS and YFSETQ. The CDR3 protein is CASSLESEQFF. CDR3 DNA sequence: TGCGCCAGCAGCTTGGAGAGTGAGCAGTTCTTC.

This chain's CDR3 is CASSLDGRGTDTQYF. CDR3 DNA: TGTGCCAGCAGCTTAGACGGGAGGGGCACAGATACGCAGTATTTT. The chain combines TRBV7-9 with TRBJ2-3; 8 positions agree with TRBD2. The germline CDR1 and CDR2 sequences are SEHNR and FQNEAQ (reference sequence). This CDR3 is built from 15 residues. The V gene end was trimmed by 1 base and the J gene end by 1 base; junction bases not matched to a gene: 1.